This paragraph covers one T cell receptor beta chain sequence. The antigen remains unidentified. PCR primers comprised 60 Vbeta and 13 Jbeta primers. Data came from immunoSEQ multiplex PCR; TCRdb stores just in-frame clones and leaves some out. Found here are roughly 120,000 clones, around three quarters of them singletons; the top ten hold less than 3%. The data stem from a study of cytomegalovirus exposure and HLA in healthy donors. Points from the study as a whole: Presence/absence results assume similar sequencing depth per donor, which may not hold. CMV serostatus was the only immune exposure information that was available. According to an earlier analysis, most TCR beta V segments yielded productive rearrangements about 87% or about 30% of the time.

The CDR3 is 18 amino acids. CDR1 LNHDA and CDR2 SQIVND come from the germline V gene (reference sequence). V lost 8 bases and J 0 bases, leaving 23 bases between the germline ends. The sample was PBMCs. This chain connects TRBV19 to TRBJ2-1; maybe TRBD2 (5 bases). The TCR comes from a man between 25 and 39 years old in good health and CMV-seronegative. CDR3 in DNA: TGTGCCAGTCATGAGGACTTCTCCCTTAAAAGCTCCTACAATGAGCAGTTCTTC. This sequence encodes CASHEDFSLKSSYNEQFF. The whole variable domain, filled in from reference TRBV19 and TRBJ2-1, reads DGGITQSPKYLFRKEGQNVTLSCEQNLNHDAMYWYRQDPGQGLRLIYYSQIVNDFQKGDIAEGYSVSREKKESFPLTVTSAQKNPTAFYLCASHEDFSLKSSYNEQFFGPGTRLTVL.